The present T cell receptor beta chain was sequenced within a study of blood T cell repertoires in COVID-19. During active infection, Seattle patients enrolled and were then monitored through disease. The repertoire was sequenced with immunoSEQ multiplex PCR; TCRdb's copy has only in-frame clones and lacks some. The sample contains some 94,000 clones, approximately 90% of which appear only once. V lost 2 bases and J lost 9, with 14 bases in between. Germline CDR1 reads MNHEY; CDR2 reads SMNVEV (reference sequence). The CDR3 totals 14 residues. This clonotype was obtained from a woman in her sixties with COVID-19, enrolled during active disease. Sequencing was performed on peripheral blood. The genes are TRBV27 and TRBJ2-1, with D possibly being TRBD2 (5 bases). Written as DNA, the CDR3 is TGTGCCAGCAGTTTAGGACTGGCTACCGCTGAGCAGTTCTTC. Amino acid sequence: CASSLGLATAEQFF.